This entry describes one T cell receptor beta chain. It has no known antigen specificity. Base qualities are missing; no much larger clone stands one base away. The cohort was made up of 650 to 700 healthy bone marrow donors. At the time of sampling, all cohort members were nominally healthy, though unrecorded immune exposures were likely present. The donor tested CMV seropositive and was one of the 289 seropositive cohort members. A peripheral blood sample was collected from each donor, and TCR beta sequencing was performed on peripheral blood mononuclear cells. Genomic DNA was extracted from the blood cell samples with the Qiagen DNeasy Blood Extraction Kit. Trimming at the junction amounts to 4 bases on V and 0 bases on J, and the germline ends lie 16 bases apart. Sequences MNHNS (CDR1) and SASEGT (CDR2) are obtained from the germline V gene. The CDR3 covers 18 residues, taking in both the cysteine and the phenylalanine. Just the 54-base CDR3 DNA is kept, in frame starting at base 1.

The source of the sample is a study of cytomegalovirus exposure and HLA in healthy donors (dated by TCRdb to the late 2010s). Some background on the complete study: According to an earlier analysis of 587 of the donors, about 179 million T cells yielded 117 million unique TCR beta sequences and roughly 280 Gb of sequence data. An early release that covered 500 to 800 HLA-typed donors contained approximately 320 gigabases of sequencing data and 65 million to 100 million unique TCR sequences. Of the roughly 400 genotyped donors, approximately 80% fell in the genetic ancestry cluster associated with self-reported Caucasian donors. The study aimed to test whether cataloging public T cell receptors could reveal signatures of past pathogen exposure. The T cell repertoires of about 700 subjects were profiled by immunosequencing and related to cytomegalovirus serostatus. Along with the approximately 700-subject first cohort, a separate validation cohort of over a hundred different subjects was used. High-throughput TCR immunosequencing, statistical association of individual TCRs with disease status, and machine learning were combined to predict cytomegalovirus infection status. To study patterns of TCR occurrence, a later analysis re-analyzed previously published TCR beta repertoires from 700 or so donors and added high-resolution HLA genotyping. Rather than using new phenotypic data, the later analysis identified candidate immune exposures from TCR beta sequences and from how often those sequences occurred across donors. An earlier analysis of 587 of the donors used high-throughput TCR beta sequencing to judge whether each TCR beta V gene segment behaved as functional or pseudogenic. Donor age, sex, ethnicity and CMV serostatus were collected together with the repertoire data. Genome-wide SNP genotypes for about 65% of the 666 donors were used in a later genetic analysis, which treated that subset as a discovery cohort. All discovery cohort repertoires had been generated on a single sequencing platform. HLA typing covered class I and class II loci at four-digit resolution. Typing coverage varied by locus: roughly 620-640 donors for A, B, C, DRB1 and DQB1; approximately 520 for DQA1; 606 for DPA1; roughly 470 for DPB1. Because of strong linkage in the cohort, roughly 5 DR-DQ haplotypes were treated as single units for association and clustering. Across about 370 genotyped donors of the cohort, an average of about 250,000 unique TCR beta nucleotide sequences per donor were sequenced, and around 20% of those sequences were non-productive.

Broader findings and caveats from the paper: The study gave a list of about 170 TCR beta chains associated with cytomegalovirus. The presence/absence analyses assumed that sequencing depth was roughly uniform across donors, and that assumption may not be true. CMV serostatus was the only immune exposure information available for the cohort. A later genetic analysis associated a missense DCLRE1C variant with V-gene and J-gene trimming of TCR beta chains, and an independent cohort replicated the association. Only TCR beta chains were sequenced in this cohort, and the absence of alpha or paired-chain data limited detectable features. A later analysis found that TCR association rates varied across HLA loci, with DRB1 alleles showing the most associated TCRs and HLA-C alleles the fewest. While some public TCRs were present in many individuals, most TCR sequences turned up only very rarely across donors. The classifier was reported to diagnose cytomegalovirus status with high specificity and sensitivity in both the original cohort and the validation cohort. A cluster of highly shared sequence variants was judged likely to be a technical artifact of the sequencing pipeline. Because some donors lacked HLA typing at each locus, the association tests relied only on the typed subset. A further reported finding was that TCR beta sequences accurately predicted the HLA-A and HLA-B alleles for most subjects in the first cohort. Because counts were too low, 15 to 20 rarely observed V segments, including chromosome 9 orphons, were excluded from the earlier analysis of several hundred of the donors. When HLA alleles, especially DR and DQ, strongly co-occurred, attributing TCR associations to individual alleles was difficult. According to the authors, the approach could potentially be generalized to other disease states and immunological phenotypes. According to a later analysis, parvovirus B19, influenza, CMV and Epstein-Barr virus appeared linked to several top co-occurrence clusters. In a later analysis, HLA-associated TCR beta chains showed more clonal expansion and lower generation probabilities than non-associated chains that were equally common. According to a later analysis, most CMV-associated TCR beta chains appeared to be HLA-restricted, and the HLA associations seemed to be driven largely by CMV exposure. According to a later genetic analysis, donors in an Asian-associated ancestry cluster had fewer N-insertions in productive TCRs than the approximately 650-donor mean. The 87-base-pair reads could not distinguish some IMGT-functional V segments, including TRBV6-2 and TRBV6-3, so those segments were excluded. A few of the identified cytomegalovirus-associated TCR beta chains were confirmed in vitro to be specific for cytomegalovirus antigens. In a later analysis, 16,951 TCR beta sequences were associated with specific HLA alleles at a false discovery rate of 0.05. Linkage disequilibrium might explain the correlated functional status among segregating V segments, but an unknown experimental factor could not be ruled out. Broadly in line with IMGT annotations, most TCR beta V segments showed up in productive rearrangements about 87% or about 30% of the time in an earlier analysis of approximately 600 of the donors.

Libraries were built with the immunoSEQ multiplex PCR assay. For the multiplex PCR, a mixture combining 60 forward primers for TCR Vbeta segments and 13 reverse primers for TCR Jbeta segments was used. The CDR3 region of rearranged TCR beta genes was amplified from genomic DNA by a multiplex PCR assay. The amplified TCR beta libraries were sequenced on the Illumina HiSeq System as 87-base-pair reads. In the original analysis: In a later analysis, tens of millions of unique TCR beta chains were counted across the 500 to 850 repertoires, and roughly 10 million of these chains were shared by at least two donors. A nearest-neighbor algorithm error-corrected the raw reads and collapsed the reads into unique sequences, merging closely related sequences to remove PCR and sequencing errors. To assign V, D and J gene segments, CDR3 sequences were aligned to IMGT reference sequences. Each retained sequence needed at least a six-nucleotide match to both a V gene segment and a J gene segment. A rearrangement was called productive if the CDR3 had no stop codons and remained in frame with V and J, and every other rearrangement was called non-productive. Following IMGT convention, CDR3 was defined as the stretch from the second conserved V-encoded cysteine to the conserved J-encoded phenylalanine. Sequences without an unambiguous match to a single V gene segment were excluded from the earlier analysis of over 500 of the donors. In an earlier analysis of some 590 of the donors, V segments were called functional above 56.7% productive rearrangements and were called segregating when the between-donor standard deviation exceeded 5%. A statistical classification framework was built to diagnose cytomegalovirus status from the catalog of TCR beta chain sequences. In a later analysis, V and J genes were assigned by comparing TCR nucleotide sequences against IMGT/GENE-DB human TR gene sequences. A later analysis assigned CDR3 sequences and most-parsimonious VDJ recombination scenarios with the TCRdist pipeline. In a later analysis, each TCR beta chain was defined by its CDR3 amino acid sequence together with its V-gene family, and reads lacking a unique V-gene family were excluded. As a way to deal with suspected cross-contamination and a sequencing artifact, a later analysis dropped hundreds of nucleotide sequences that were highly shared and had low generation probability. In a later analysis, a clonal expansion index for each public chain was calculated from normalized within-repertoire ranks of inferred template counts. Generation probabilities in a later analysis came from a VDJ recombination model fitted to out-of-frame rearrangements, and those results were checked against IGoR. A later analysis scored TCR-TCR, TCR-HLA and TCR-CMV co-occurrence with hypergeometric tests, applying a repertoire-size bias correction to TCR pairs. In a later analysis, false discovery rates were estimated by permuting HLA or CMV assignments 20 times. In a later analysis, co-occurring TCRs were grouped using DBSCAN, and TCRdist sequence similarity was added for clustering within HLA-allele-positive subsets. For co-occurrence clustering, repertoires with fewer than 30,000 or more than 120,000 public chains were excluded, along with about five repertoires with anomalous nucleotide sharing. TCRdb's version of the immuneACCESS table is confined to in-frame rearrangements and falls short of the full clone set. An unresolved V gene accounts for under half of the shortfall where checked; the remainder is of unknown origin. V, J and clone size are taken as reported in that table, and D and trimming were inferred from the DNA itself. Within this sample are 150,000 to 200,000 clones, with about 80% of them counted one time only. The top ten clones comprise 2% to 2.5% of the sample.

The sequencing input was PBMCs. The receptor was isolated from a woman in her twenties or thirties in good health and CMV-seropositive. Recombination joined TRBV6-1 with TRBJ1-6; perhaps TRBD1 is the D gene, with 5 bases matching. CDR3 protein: CASSAKSGGVSYNSPLHF. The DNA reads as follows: TGTGCCAGCAGTGCTAAATCGGGGGGGGTCTCCTATAATTCACCCCTCCACTTT.